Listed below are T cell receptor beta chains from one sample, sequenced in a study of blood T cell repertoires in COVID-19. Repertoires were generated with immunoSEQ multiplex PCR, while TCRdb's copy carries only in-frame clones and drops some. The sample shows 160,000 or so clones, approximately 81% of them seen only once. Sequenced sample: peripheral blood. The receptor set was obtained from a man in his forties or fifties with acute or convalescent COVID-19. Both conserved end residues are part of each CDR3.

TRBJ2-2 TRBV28 CASSLSPGQGLTGELFF
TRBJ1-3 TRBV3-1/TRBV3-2 CASSQDSGGTGNTIYF
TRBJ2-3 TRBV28 CASSPTSTNSDTQYF
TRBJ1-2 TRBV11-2 CASSAIYQTASAEYGYTF
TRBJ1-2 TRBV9 CASTQGGSGYTF
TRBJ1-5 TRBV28 CASTLRDRPVGPQHF
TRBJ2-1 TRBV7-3 CASSTGQNNEQFF
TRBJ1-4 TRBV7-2 CASSLMFGEKLFF
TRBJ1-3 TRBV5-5 CASSPLGAGNTIYF
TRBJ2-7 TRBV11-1 CASSLESSVKEQYF
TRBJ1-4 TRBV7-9 CASSAGGAVKLFF
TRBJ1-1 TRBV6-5 CASWLGQNTEAFF
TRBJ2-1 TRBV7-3 CASTPGGTGGRNEQFF
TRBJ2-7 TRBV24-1 CATSDSYRGHEQYF
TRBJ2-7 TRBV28 CASRNPGPHYEQYF
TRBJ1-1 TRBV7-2 CASSLVAREGEAFF
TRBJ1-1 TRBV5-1 CASSSNGFSTEAFF
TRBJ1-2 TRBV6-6 CASSHRDNYRGAIGYTF
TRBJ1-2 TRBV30 CAWSVGTGLNYGYTF
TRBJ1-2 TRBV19 CASSIDWGVSGYTF
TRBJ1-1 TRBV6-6 CASFLSVVNTEAFF
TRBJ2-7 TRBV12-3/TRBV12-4 CASSRGEREQYF
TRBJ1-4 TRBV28 CASSLASSGGAEKLFF
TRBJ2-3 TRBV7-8 CASSLAHRLAGTDTQYF
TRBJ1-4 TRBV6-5 CASHQGGTNEKLFF
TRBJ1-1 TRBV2 CASSMTGLETKAFF
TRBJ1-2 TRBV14 CASSHRTEGHGYTF
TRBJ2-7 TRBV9 CASSVAGQNYEQYF
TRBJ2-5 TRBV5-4 CASSLGSSQETQYF
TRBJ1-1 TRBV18 CASSGQGNTEAFF
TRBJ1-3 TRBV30 CAWKRTGDAPNTIYF